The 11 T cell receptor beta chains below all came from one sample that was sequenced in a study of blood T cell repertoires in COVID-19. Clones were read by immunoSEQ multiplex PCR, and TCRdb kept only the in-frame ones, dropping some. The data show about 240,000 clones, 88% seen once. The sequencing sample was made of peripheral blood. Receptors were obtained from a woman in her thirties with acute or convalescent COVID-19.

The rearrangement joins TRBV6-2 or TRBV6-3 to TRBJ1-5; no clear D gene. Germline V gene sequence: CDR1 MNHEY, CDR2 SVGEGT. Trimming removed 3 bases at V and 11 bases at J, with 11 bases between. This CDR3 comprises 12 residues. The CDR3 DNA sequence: TGTGCCAGCAGTTATCCCACGCAGGCCCAGCATTTT. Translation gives CASSYPTQAQHF.

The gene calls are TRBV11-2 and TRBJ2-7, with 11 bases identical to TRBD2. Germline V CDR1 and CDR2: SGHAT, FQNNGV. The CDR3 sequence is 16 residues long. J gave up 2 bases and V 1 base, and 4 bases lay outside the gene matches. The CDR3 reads CASSLVVAGGTYEQYF. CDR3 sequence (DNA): TGTGCCAGCAGCTTAGTCGTAGCGGGAGGGACCTACGAGCAGTACTTC.

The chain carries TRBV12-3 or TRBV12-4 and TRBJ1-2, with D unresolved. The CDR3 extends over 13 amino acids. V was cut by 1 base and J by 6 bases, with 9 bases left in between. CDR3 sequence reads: CASSLGAFNGYTF. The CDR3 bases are TGTGCCAGCAGTTTAGGGGCCTTCAATGGCTACACCTTC.

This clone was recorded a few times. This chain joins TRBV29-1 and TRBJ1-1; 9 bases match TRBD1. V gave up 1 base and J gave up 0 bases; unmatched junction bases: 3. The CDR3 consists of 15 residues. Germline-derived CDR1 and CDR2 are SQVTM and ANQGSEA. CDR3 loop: CSVEGTGVMNTEAFF. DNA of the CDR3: TGCAGCGTTGAAGGGACAGGGGTTATGAACACTGAAGCTTTCTTT.

CDR3 loop: CSVVVGGDQPQHF. CDR3 DNA sequence: TGCAGCGTTGTGGTAGGGGGCGATCAGCCCCAGCATTTT. The chain uses TRBV29-1 and TRBJ1-5, with 7 bases aligning to TRBD1. CDR3 length equals 13 residues. V shed 4 bases and J 5 bases; nucleotides not matched to a gene: 5. Per germline, CDR1 SQVTM and CDR2 ANQGSEA.

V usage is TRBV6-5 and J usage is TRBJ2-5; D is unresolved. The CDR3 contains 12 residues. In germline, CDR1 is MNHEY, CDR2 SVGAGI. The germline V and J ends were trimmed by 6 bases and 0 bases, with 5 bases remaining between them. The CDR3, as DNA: TGTGCCAGCAGCCGGGACCAAGAGACCCAGTACTTC. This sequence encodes CASSRDQETQYF.

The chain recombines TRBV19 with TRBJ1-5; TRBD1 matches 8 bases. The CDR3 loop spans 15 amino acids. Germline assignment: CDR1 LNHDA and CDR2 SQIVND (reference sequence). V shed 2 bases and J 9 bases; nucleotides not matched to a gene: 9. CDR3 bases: TGTGCCAGTAGTATAACTCCGGGACAGGCCTCGCCCCAGCATTTT. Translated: CASSITPGQASPQHF.

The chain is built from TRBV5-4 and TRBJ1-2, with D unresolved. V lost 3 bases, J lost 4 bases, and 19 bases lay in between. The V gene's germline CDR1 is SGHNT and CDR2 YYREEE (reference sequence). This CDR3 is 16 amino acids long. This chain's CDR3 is CASSSQNIGGSYGYTF. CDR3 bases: TGTGCCAGCAGCTCCCAGAATATTGGCGGTTCCTATGGCTACACCTTC.

The CDR3, as DNA: TGTGCCACCAGTCGCGGGGACAATGAGCAGTTCTTC. Protein: CATSRGDNEQFF. V and J are TRBV24-1 and TRBJ2-1; D may be TRBD2 (6 bases). The CDR3 runs to 12 residues. Germline V gene data show CDR1 as KGHDR and CDR2 as SFDVKD. Trimming pared 6 bases from V and 5 bases from J, leaving 7 bases between.

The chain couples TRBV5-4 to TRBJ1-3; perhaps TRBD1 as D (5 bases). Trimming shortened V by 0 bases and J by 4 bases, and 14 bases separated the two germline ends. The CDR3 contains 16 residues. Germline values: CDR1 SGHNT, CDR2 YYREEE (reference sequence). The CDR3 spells CASSLGVQALGNTIYF. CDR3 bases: TGTGCCAGCAGCTTGGGGGTACAGGCCCTCGGAAACACCATATATTTT.

The CDR3 nucleotides are TGCGCCAGCAGCCAAAAGGGGCAGGGGTCCTACGAGCAGTACTTC. Translated, it gives CASSQKGQGSYEQYF. The chain couples TRBV5-1 to TRBJ2-7; possible D gene TRBD1, 6 bases. The CDR3 consists of 15 residues. The V and J ends lost 4 bases and 1 base respectively, with 15 bases between them. CDR1 and CDR2 from the germline V gene are SGHRS and YFSETQ.